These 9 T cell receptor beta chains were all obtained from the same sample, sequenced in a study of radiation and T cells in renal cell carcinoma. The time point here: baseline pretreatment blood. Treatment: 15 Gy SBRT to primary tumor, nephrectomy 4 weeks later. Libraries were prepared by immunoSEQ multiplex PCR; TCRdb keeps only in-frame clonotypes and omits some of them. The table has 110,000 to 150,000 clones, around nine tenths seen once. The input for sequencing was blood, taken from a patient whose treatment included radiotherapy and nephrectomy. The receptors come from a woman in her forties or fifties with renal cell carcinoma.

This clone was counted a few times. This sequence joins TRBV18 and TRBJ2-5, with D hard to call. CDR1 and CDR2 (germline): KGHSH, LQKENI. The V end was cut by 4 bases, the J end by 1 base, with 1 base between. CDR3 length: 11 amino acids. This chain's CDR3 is CASSLQETQYF. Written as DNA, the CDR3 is TGTGCCAGCTCACTCCAAGAGACCCAGTACTTC.

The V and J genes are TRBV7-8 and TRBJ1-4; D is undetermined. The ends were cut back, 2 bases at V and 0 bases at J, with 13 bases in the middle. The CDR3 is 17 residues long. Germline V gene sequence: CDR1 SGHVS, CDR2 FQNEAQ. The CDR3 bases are TGTGCCAGCAGCTTAACTCCCCTGAGTGCAACTAATGAAAAACTGTTTTTT. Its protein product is CASSLTPLSATNEKLFF.

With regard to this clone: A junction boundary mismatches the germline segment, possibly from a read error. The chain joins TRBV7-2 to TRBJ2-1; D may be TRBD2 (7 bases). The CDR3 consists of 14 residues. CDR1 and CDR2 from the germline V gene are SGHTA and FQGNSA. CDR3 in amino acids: CASSLVAGARSLIF. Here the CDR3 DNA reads TGTGCCAGCAGCTTGGTGGCGGGGGCCCGCAGCTTAATCTTC.

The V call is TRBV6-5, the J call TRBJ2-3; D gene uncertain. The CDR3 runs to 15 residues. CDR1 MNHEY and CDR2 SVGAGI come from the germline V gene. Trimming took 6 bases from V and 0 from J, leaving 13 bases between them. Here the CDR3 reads CASRDRRQSTDTQYF. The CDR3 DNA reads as TGTGCCAGCAGGGATCGAAGGCAGAGCACAGATACGCAGTATTTT.

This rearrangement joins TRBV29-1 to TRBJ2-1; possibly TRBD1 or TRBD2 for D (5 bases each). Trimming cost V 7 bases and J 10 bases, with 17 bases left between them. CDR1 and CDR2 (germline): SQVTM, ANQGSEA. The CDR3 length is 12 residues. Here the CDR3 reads CSAQVGVREQFF. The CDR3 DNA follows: TGCAGCGCTCAAGTGGGGGTCCGCGAGCAGTTCTTC.

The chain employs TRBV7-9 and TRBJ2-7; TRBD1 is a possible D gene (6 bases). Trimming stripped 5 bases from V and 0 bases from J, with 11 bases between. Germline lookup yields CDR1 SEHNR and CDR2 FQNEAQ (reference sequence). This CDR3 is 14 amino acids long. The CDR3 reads CASSAQQGSYEQYF. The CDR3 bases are TGTGCCAGCAGCGCACAACAGGGCTCCTACGAGCAGTACTTC.

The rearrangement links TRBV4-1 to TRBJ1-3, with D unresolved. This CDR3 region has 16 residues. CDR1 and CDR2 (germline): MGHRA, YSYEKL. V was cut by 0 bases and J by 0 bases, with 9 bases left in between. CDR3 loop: CASSQEELLSGNTIYF. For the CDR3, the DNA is TGCGCCAGCAGCCAAGAGGAGCTTCTCTCTGGAAACACCATATATTTT.

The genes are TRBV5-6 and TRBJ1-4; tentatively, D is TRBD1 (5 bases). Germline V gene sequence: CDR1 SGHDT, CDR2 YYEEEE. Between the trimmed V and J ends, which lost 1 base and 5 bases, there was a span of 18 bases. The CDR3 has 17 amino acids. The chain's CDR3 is CASSLSTHRFPNEKLFF. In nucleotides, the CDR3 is TGTGCCAGCAGCTTGTCCACCCACAGGTTTCCAAATGAAAAACTGTTTTTT.

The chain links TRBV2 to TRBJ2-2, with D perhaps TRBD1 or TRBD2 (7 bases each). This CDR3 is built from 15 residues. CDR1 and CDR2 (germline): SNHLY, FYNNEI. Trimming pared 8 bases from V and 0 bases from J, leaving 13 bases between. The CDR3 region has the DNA TGTGCCAGCTCCAGGGGGGGAGCGAACACCGGGGAGCTGTTTTTT. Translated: CASSRGGANTGELFF.